Shown below are 12 T cell receptor beta chains from a single sample sequenced in a study of blood T cell repertoires in COVID-19. Data came from immunoSEQ multiplex PCR; TCRdb stores just in-frame clones and leaves some out. Of around 180,000 clones listed, 88% are singletons. Material: peripheral blood. The origin of the receptors is a human donor in a cohort sampled during active COVID-19.

The chain couples TRBV4-3 to TRBJ2-1; D remains ambiguous. From germline, CDR1 is LGHNA and CDR2 YSLEER. This CDR3 is 14 amino acids long. The V end lost 1 base, the J end lost 5 bases, and 9 bases lay between the germline ends. CDR3 region: CASSQGPENNEQFF. In DNA form, the CDR3 reads TGCGCCAGCAGCCAAGGGCCAGAAAACAATGAGCAGTTCTTC.

This rearrangement joins TRBV18 to TRBJ1-1; no reliable D call. Trimming took off 3 bases at V and 1 base at J, with 6 bases between the two ends. Germline V CDR1 and CDR2: KGHSH, LQKENI. The CDR3 is made up of 13 amino acids. The CDR3 DNA reads TGTGCCAGCTCACCGCGGGAGAACACTGAAGCTTTCTTT. This translates into CASSPRENTEAFF.

This clone was detected once. The chain combines TRBV2 with TRBJ2-7; a possible D gene is TRBD2 (6 bases). CDR1 and CDR2 (germline): SNHLY, FYNNEI. The ends were cut back, 6 bases at V and 3 bases at J, with 12 bases in the middle. The CDR3 has 13 residues. CDR3 sequence: CASSLAEGYEQYF. The CDR3 nucleotides read TGTGCCAGCAGCCTGGCGGAGGGCTACGAGCAGTACTTC.

The genes are TRBV9 and TRBJ2-2; no definite D call. In germline, CDR1 is SGDLS, CDR2 YYNGEE. The CDR3 is made up of 15 amino acids. V lost 0 bases and J lost 6, with 12 bases in between. The CDR3 sequence: CASSVAGSPPGELFF. As DNA, the CDR3 is TGTGCCAGCAGCGTAGCGGGTAGCCCTCCCGGGGAGCTGTTTTTT. The full variable domain, completed using reference TRBV9 and TRBJ2-2, is DSGVTQTPKHLITATGQRVTLRCSPRSGDLSVYWYQQSLDQGLQFLIQYYNGEERAKGNILERFSAQQFPDLHSELNLSSLELGDSALYFCASSVAGSPPGELFFGEGSRLTVL.

V is TRBV5-1 and J is TRBJ2-3, with TRBD2 identical over 8 bases. The V gene's germline CDR1 is SGHRS and CDR2 YFSETQ. V lost 1 base and J lost 5; bases outside the gene matches: 9. The CDR3 extends over 16 amino acids. The chain's CDR3 is CASSLPSGRTVDTQYF. CDR3 nucleotides: TGCGCCAGCAGCTTGCCGAGCGGGAGAACGGTAGATACGCAGTATTTT.

The chain uses TRBV9 and TRBJ2-2; D gene ambiguous. The germline CDR1 and CDR2 sequences are SGDLS and YYNGEE. The CDR3 loop spans 14 amino acids. Trimming took 0 bases from V and 4 from J, leaving 7 bases between them. The CDR3 region has the DNA TGTGCCAGCAGCGTAGACGAGAGCACCGGGGAGCTGTTTTTT. Residues: CASSVDESTGELFF.

The chain employs TRBV4-2 and TRBJ2-3, with TRBD2 identical over 11 bases. CDR1 LGHNA and CDR2 YNFKEQ come from the germline V gene. The CDR3 runs to 18 residues. J gave up 1 base and V 4 bases, and 10 bases lay outside the gene matches. The CDR3 region has the DNA TGTGCCAGCAGCCTCCTAAGCCAGACTAGCGGGGGCACAGATACGCAGTATTTT. Protein sequence: CASSLLSQTSGGTDTQYF.

The chain couples TRBV30 to TRBJ1-5, with D perhaps TRBD1 (6 bases). The germline V gene has CDR1 GTSNPN and CDR2 SVGIG (reference sequence). This CDR3 is 14 amino acids long. Trimming left V 0 bases short and J 7 bases short, with 13 bases between. Written as DNA, the CDR3 is TGTGCCTGGAGTGTACTCCAGGGGCAGCAGCCCCAGCATTTT. Protein product: CAWSVLQGQQPQHF.

V gene TRBV15 combines with J gene TRBJ2-7, with 7 nucleotides matching TRBD2. The CDR3 contains 13 residues. V shed 5 bases, J shed 3 bases, and the junction held 4 bases outside the gene matches. Looked up from germline, CDR1 is LNHNV and CDR2 is YYDKDF (reference sequence). CDR3 residues: CATSSPGGYEQYF. As DNA, the CDR3 is TGTGCCACCAGCTCCCCGGGAGGCTACGAGCAGTACTTC.

The chain recombines TRBV7-9 with TRBJ2-3; 12 positions agree with TRBD2. This CDR3 is built from 14 residues. Germline lookup yields CDR1 SEHNR and CDR2 FQNEAQ (reference sequence). V trimming: 5 bases; J trimming: 11 bases; junction bases outside the gene matches: 8. For the CDR3, the DNA is TGTGCCAGCAGCCGGACTAGCGGGGCGGTCGGGCAGTATTTT. This gives the protein CASSRTSGAVGQYF.

This clone was counted a few times. V and J are TRBV6-1 and TRBJ2-6; maybe TRBD1 (5 bases). Germline loops: CDR1 MNHNS, CDR2 SASEGT. The CDR3 runs 16 residues. The V and J ends lost 2 bases and 4 bases respectively, with 12 bases between them. CDR3 bases: TGTGCCAGCAGTGAAAATGGGGCTTCCGGGGCCAACGTCCTGACTTTC. It is translated as CASSENGASGANVLTF.

This sequence joins TRBV12-3 or TRBV12-4 and TRBJ1-1, with unresolved D. Trimming pared 4 bases from V and 6 bases from J, leaving 6 bases between. CDR3 length: 11 amino acids. The CDR3 nucleotides read TGTGCCAGCAGTTGGGCGTCTGAAGCTTTCTTT. This codes for CASSWASEAFF.